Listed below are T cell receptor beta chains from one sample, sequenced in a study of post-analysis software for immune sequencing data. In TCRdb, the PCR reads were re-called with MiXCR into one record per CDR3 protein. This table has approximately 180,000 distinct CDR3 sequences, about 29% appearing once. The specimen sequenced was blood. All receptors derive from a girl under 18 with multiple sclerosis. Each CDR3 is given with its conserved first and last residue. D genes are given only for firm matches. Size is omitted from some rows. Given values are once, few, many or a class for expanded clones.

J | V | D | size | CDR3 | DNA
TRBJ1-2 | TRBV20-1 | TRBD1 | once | CSAIDRGISYGYTF | TGCAGTGCTATTGACAGGGGTATCTCCTATGGCTACACCTTC
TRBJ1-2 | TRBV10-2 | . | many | CASRVRVPANYGYTF | TGCGCCAGCAGGGTCAGAGTTCCAGCTAACTATGGCTACACCTTC
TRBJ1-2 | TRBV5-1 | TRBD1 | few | CASSSGTGSGYTF | TGCGCCAGCAGCTCCGGGACAGGGTCCGGCTACACCTTC
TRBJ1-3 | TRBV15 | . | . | CATTRGGTGNTIYF | TGTGCCACCACCCGAGGGGGGACTGGAAACACCATATATTTT
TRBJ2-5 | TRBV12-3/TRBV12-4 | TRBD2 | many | CASTRTSGQETQYF | TGTGCCAGCACCCGGACTAGCGGCCAAGAGACCCAGTACTTC
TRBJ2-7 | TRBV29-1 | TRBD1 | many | CSVLGAGTGSDEQYF | TGCAGCGTTTTGGGGGCCGGGACAGGGAGCGACGAGCAGTACTTC
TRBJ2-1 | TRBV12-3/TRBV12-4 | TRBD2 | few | CASTAGLAGDYNEQFF | TGTGCCAGCACCGCGGGCCTAGCGGGAGATTACAATGAGCAGTTCTTC
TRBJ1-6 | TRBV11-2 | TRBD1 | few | CASSLDWTAGTGHSPLHF | TGTGCCAGCAGCTTAGACTGGACCGCCGGGACAGGCCATTCACCCCTCCACTTT
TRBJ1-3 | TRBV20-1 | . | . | CSAHYGNTIYF | TGCAGTGCCCATTATGGAAACACCATATATTTT
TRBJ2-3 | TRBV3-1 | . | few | CASSPALETQYF | TGTGCCAGCAGCCCCGCTTTAGAGACGCAGTATTTT
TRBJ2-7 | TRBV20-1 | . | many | CSARDPEASSYEQYF | TGCAGTGCTAGAGATCCGGAGGCGTCCTCCTACGAGCAGTACTTC
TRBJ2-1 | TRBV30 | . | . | CAWSLKFPGEQFF | TGTGCCTGGAGTCTCAAGTTTCCGGGTGAGCAGTTCTTC
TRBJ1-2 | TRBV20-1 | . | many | CSAPVEGNYGYTF | TGCAGTGCCCCGGTAGAGGGGAACTATGGCTACACCTTC
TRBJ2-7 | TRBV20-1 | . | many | CSAQVGGFSYEQYF | TGCAGTGCTCAAGTCGGCGGGTTCTCCTACGAGCAGTACTTC
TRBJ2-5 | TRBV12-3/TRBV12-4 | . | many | CASSAVQETQYF | TGTGCCAGCAGTGCCGTACAAGAGACCCAGTACTTC
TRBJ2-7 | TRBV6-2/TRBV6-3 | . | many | CASSLGGQTYEQYF | TGTGCCAGCAGCCTCGGGGGACAGACTTACGAGCAGTACTTC
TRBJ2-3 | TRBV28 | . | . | CASTLGGTDTQYF | TGTGCCAGCACCCTTGGGGGCACAGATACGCAGTATTTT
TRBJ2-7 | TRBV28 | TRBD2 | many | CASSLLGLAGSYEQYF | TGTGCCAGCAGTTTATTAGGGCTAGCGGGATCGTACGAGCAGTACTTC
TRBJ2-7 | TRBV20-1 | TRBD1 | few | CSAEGDRGREQYF | TGCAGTGCTGAGGGGGACAGGGGAAGGGAGCAGTACTTC
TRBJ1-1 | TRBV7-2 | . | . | CASSLAPRGNTEAFF | TGTGCCAGCAGCTTAGCACCTCGGGGGAACACTGAAGCTTTCTTT
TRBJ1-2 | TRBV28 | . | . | CASSSPGESQHYTF | TGTGCCAGCAGTTCCCCGGGGGAGTCCCAGCACTACACCTTC
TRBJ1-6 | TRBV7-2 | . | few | CASSGDIGSPLHF | TGTGCCAGCAGCGGGGACATCGGTTCACCCCTCCACTTT
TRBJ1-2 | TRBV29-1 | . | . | CSVEGRDYGYTF | TGCAGCGTTGAAGGCAGAGATTATGGCTACACCTTC